This entry lists 26 T cell receptor beta chains sequenced from one sample in a study of blood T cell repertoires in COVID-19. The assay was immunoSEQ multiplex PCR, and TCRdb's table has in-frame clones only and misses some. Of 300,000 to 350,000 clones in the sample, more than 70% were seen once. Sequenced input: peripheral blood. All receptors derive from a woman aged 55-70 years with COVID-19, enrolled during active disease.

The chain is built from TRBV6-5 and TRBJ2-2; D possibly corresponds to TRBD1 (6 bases). This CDR3 has 13 residues. CDR1 MNHEY and CDR2 SVGAGI come from the germline V gene. Deletions cut 11 bases from V and 4 bases from J, with 14 bases between. CDR3 residues: CAVKTRGTGELFF. The CDR3 nucleotides read TGTGCCGTCAAGACCAGGGGCACCGGGGAGCTGTTTTTT.

Only a few counts were recorded for this clone. The chain links TRBV7-9 to TRBJ2-7, with TRBD1 matching 7 bases. The CDR3 is 13 residues long. V lost 5 bases and J lost 5; bases outside the gene matches: 6. CDR1 is SEHNR and CDR2 is FQNEAQ in the germline V gene (reference sequence). CDR3 loop: CASSRGQVNEQYF. The CDR3 DNA reads as TGTGCCAGCAGCCGAGGACAGGTCAACGAGCAGTACTTC.

This clone has more than one count but fewer than ten. The V and J genes are TRBV4-2 and TRBJ1-5; tentatively, D is TRBD1 (6 bases). There are 15 residues in the CDR3. CDR1 and CDR2 from the germline V gene are LGHNA and YNFKEQ. Trimming left V 2 bases short and J 5 bases short, with 13 bases between. The CDR3 protein is CASSQLGQGHQPQHF. In DNA form, the CDR3 reads TGTGCCAGCAGCCAATTAGGGCAGGGGCATCAGCCCCAGCATTTT.

The V and J genes are TRBV11-2 and TRBJ1-6; no reliable D call. V lost 2 bases to trimming and J lost 14 bases, with 13 bases between them. The V gene's germline CDR1 is SGHAT and CDR2 FQNNGV. The CDR3 length is 13 residues. The CDR3 region has the DNA TGTGCCAGCAGCTTATCGAGGGAGACAACCCTCCACTTT. It is translated as CASSLSRETTLHF.

The gene calls are TRBV18 and TRBJ1-1; 8 bases align to TRBD1. Germline V gene data show CDR1 as KGHSH and CDR2 as LQKENI. After removal of 5 bases from V and 5 bases from J, the junction contained 4 bases not matched to a gene. The CDR3 loop spans 13 amino acids. CDR3 coding DNA: TGTGCCAGCTCAGGGACAGGAAGGACTGAAGCTTTCTTT. Translating it yields CASSGTGRTEAFF.

The chain has TRBV9 and TRBJ1-6; D perhaps matches TRBD1 (5 bases). Germline values: CDR1 SGDLS, CDR2 YYNGEE. CDR3 length: 14 residues. V was shortened by 5 bases and J by 10 bases, with 16 bases between the two germline ends. The CDR3 reads CASSDPGSPSPLHF. The CDR3 bases are TGTGCCAGCAGTGACCCAGGGTCTCCATCACCCCTCCACTTT.

This sequence joins TRBV3-1 (or the pseudogene TRBV3-2) and TRBJ1-2; 8 nucleotides agree with TRBD1. The germline V gene has CDR1 LGHDT and CDR2 YNNKEL (reference sequence). The CDR3 runs 16 residues. Germline trimming cut 2 bases from V and 4 bases from J; bases unmatched to any gene: 9. The CDR3 region is CASSQRTGSDGYGYTF. CDR3 DNA sequence: TGTGCCAGCAGCCAACGGACAGGGTCGGACGGCTATGGCTACACCTTC.

The chain carries TRBV5-4 and TRBJ2-7, with D perhaps TRBD2 (5 bases). Trimming removed 0 bases at V and 0 bases at J, with 10 bases between. The CDR3 consists of 15 residues. Germline CDR1 reads SGHNT; CDR2 reads YYREEE (reference sequence). The CDR3 nucleotides read TGTGCCAGCAGCTTGGGGGAGAGCCCCTCCTACGAGCAGTACTTC. Its protein product is CASSLGESPSYEQYF. Filled out from reference TRBV5-4 and TRBJ2-7, the complete variable domain reads ETGVTQSPTHLIKTRGQQVTLRCSSQSGHNTVSWYQQALGQGPQFIFQYYREEENGRGNFPPRFSGLQFPNYSSELNVNALELDDSALYLCASSLGESPSYEQYFGPGTRLTVT.

The CDR3 is CASSLLGQGNQPQHF. CDR3 DNA: TGTGCCAGCAGTTTGCTCGGACAGGGCAATCAGCCCCAGCATTTT. The chain has TRBV27 and TRBJ1-5, with 7 bases that match TRBD1. This CDR3 contains 15 residues. V shed 3 bases, J shed 2 bases, and the junction held 4 bases outside the gene matches. CDR1 is MNHEY, CDR2 SMNVEV, per germline (reference sequence).

The rearrangement links TRBV5-4 to TRBJ1-2, with TRBD1 matching over 9 bases. V lost 3 bases to trimming and J lost 8 bases; unmatched junction nucleotides: 5. Germline V gene lookup returns CDR1 SGHNT and CDR2 YYREEE (reference sequence). This CDR3 spans 13 amino acids. Here the CDR3 reads CASSSYRGLGYTF. The DNA for the CDR3 is TGTGCCAGCAGCTCCTACAGGGGGCTAGGCTACACCTTC.

The chain is built from TRBV12-3 or TRBV12-4 and TRBJ2-1; 9 bases are shared with TRBD1. This CDR3 comprises 13 residues. The junction had 4 bases not matched to a gene; V was cut back by 5 bases and J by 8 bases. The CDR3 bases are TGTGCCAGCAGTCTGGGACAGGGCCATGAGCAGTTCTTC. Its protein product is CASSLGQGHEQFF.

This chain joins TRBV2 and TRBJ1-1; TRBD1 is a possible D gene (6 bases). Trimming took 6 bases from V and 2 from J, leaving 16 bases between them. Germline lookup yields CDR1 SNHLY and CDR2 FYNNEI. CDR3 length: 15 residues. The CDR3 sequence: CASRNSGTQNTEAFF. Written as DNA, the CDR3 is TGTGCCAGCAGGAATTCCGGGACACAAAACACTGAAGCTTTCTTT.

This clone appeared once. The chain couples TRBV11-2 to TRBJ1-4; D ambiguous. Per the germline V gene, CDR1 is SGHAT and CDR2 is FQNNGV. Trimming removed 2 bases at V and 3 bases at J, with 10 bases between. This CDR3 spans 15 amino acids. The CDR3, as DNA: TGTGCCAGCAGCTTAAAAGGGAGGGCTAATGAAAAACTGTTTTTT. Translated: CASSLKGRANEKLFF. Drawing the rest from reference TRBV11-2 and TRBJ1-4, the complete variable domain is EAGVAQSPRYKIIEKRQSVAFWCNPISGHATLYWYQQILGQGPKLLIQFQNNGVVDDSQLPKDRFSAERLKGVDSTLKIQPAKLEDSAVYLCASSLKGRANEKLFFGSGTQLSVL.

The CDR3 loop is CASSPVLVDTEAFF. CDR3 bases: TGTGCCAGCTCACCGGTTCTAGTGGACACTGAAGCTTTCTTT. The chain combines TRBV18 with TRBJ1-1; D is uncertain. The V gene's germline CDR1 is KGHSH and CDR2 LQKENI. This CDR3 has 14 residues. V lost 3 bases, J lost 3 bases, and 11 bases lay in between.

The rearrangement joins TRBV5-4 to TRBJ2-5; D gene uncertain. V was cut by 0 bases and J by 1 base, with 7 bases left in between. Germline V lookup: CDR1 SGHNT, CDR2 YYREEE (reference sequence). There are 14 residues in the CDR3. The CDR3 sequence is CASSLEASQETQYF. In nucleotides, the CDR3 is TGTGCCAGCAGCTTGGAGGCTAGCCAAGAGACCCAGTACTTC.

This clone was counted once. Here the CDR3 DNA reads TGTGCCAGCTCACCATCGGGACATTTGAGCGAGCAGTACTTC. Protein sequence: CASSPSGHLSEQYF. V is TRBV18 and J is TRBJ2-7; D is possibly TRBD1 (6 bases). Germline CDR1 is KGHSH and CDR2 is LQKENI. With 2 bases removed from V and 6 bases from J, the gap between germline ends came to 14 bases. This CDR3 spans 14 amino acids. Supplemented by reference TRBV18 and TRBJ2-7, the full variable domain reads NAGVMQNPRHLVRRRGQEARLRCSPMKGHSHVYWYRQLPEEGLKFMVYLQKENIIDESGMPKERFSAEFPKEGPSILRIQQVVRGDSAAYFCASSPSGHLSEQYFGPGTRLTVT.

This chain connects TRBV19 to TRBJ2-7, with TRBD1 matching over 9 bases. J gave up 3 bases and V 5 bases, and 11 bases lay outside the gene matches. Looked up from germline, CDR1 is LNHDA and CDR2 is SQIVND (reference sequence). The CDR3 loop spans 16 amino acids. The DNA for the CDR3 is TGTGCCAGTAGTTCTCGCACCGGGACAGGGTACTACGAGCAGTACTTC. Its translation is CASSSRTGTGYYEQYF.

The genes are TRBV4-2 and TRBJ1-5; D not certain. Per the germline V gene, CDR1 is LGHNA and CDR2 is YNFKEQ. Trimming took off 2 bases at V and 2 bases at J, with 13 bases between the two ends. CDR3 length equals 16 residues. The DNA of the CDR3 is TGTGCCAGCAGCCAACCGGCGGGGATTGGCAATCAGCCCCAGCATTTT. As protein: CASSQPAGIGNQPQHF.

The rearrangement links TRBV7-9 to TRBJ1-2, with a weak D call TRBD1 (6 bases). Germline loops: CDR1 SEHNR, CDR2 FQNEAQ (reference sequence). V gave up 0 bases and J gave up 0 bases, with 11 bases separating them. This CDR3 contains 16 residues. The CDR3 sequence: CASSLAGTPTNYGYTF. The CDR3 bases are TGTGCCAGCAGCTTAGCGGGGACACCCACTAACTATGGCTACACCTTC. Filled out from reference TRBV7-9 and TRBJ1-2, the complete variable domain reads DTGVSQNPRHKITKRGQNVTFRCDPISEHNRLYWYRQTLGQGPEFLTYFQNEAQLEKSRLLSDRFSAERPKGSFSTLEIQRTEQGDSAMYLCASSLAGTPTNYGYTFGSGTRLTVV.

The genes are TRBV27 and TRBJ1-1, with TRBD1 identical over 7 bases. The CDR3 extends over 15 amino acids. J gave up 0 bases and V 9 bases, and 10 bases lay outside the gene matches. CDR1 and CDR2 from the germline V gene are MNHEY and SMNVEV (reference sequence). The CDR3 nucleotides read TGTGCCAGTCCAAATGGGACAGAGATGAACACTGAAGCTTTCTTT. Translation: CASPNGTEMNTEAFF.

J is TRBJ2-6 and V is TRBV4-1; 7 bases map to TRBD1. The CDR3 sequence is 15 residues long. V lost 3 bases to trimming and J lost 4 bases; unmatched junction nucleotides: 3. Germline CDR1 and CDR2: MGHRA and YSYEKL. The CDR3 reads CASSQTGTGANVLTF. CDR3 nucleotide sequence: TGCGCCAGCAGCCAGACAGGGACCGGGGCCAACGTCCTGACTTTC.

This chain uses TRBV28 with TRBJ1-4; D is uncertain. CDR1 is MDHEN and CDR2 is SYDVKM in the germline V gene. V dropped 9 bases and J dropped 4 bases, with 12 bases sitting between them. The CDR3 length is 13 residues. The CDR3 coding sequence is TGTGCCAGTGCCGGGATAATTAATGAAAAACTGTTTTTT. This sequence encodes CASAGIINEKLFF.

The CDR3 coding sequence is TGCGCCAGCAGCACAGGACAGCCGAATGAAAAACTGTTTTTT. Amino acids: CASSTGQPNEKLFF. The chain employs TRBV5-1 and TRBJ1-4; D perhaps matches TRBD1 (6 bases). The CDR3 totals 14 residues. CDR1 is SGHRS, CDR2 YFSETQ, per germline. V was trimmed by 4 bases and J by 5 bases, leaving 12 bases between them.

The chain couples TRBV6-5 to TRBJ1-3; TRBD1 agrees at 9 bases. In germline, CDR1 is MNHEY, CDR2 SVGAGI. The CDR3 covers 15 residues. The V segment lost 0 bases and the J segment 3 bases; nucleotides outside the gene matches: 0. The CDR3 DNA follows: TGTGCCAGCAGTTACTCGACAGGGGGTGGAAACACCATATATTTT. Translating it yields CASSYSTGGGNTIYF.

This chain uses TRBV5-1 with TRBJ2-1; D might be TRBD2 (5 bases). The CDR3 sequence is 14 residues long. Germline V gene sequence: CDR1 SGHRS, CDR2 YFSETQ. The germline V and J ends were trimmed by 0 bases and 7 bases, with 11 bases remaining between them. The CDR3 DNA reads TGCGCCAGCAGCTTGGTGGGAGACGGGAATGAGCAGTTCTTC. The encoded protein is CASSLVGDGNEQFF. The complete variable domain, with remaining parts taken from reference TRBV5-1 and TRBJ2-1, reads KAGVTQTPRYLIKTRGQQVTLSCSPISGHRSVSWYQQTPGQGLQFLFEYFSETQRNKGNFPGRFSGRQFSNSRSEMNVSTLELGDSALYLCASSLVGDGNEQFFGPGTRLTVL.

The rearrangement links TRBV12-3 or TRBV12-4 to TRBJ2-3; D gene unclear. This CDR3 has 12 residues. Trimming stripped 4 bases from V and 2 bases from J, with 4 bases between. CDR3 residues: CASSSYTDTQYF. CDR3 nucleotide sequence: TGTGCCAGCAGTTCCTACACAGATACGCAGTATTTT.